This T cell receptor beta chain originates from a study of T cell changes during pregnancy in multiple sclerosis. Germline CDR1 MGHDK, CDR2 SYGVNS. The CDR3 runs 11 residues. V was cut by 10 bases and J by 9 bases, with 14 bases left in between. Here immunoSEQ multiplex PCR was the method, and the copy in TCRdb shows in-frame clones only, minus some. The repertoire holds about 28,000 clones, with roughly 90% as singletons. The sequencing here drew on CD4+ T cells from peripheral blood mononuclear cells, taken in the first trimester of pregnancy. This sequence originates from a female donor in good health, enrolled as a control in a pregnancy study. The chain is built from TRBV25-1 and TRBJ2-3; D perhaps matches TRBD2 (5 bases). The chain's CDR3 is CATAMEETQYF. In DNA form, the CDR3 reads TGTGCCACAGCGATGGAGGAGACGCAGTATTTT.